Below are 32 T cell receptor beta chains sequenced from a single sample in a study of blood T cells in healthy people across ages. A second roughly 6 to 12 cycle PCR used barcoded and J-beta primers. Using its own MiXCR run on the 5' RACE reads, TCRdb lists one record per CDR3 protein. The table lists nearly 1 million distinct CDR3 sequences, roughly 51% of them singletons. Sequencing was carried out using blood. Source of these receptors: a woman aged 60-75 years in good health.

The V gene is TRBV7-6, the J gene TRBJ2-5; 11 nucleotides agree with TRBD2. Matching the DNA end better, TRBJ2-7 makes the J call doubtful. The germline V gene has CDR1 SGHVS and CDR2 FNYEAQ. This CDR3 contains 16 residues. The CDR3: CASSLSPSGRWYEQYF. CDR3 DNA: TGTGCCAGCAGCTTATCGCCTAGCGGGAGGTGGTACGAGCAGTACTTC.

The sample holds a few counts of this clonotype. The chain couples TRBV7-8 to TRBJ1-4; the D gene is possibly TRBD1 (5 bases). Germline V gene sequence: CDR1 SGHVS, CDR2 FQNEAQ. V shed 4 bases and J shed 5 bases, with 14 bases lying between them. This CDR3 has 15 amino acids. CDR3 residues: CASSSAGTANEKLFF. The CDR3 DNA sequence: TGTGCCAGCAGCTCTGCCGGGACGGCGAATGAAAAACTGTTTTTT.

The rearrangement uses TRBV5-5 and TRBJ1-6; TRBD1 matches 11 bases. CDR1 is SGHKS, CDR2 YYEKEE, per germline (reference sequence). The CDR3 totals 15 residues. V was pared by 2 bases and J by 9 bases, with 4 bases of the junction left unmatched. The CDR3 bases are TGTGCCAGCAGCTTAGGGGACAGGGGGTTTTCACCCCTCCACTTT. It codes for CASSLGDRGFSPLHF.

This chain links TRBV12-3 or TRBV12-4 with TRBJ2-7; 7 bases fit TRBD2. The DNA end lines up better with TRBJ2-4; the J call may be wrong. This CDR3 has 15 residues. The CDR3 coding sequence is TGTGCCAGCAGCGGTAGGGAGGGTGTCAAAAACATTCAGTACTTC. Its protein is CASSGREGVKNIQYF.

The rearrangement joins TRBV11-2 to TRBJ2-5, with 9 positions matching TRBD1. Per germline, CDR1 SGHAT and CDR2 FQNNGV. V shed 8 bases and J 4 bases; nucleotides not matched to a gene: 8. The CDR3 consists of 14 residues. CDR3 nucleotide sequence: TGTGCCAGCGGATACAGGGGGCCCTCAGAGACCCAGTACTTC. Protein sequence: CASGYRGPSETQYF.

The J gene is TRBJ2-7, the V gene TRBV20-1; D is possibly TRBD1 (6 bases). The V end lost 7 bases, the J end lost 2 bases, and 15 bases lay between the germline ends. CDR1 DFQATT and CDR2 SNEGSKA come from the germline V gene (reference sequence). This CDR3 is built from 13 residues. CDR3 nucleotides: TGCAGTGGGACAGCCGAAGGGACCTACGAGCAGTACTTC. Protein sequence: CSGTAEGTYEQYF.

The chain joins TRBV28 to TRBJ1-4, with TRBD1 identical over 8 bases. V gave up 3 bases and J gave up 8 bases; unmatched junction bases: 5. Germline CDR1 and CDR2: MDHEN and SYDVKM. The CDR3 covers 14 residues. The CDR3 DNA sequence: TGTGCCAGCAGTTTTCAGGGGGCATGGGAAAAACTGTTTTTT. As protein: CASSFQGAWEKLFF.

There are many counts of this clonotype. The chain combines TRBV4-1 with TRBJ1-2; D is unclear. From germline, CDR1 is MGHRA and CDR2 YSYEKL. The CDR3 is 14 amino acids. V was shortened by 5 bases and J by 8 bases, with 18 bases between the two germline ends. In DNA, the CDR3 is TGCGCCAGCAGCGAAGCCGGAGGTCTACGGGGCTACACCTTC. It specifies CASSEAGGLRGYTF.

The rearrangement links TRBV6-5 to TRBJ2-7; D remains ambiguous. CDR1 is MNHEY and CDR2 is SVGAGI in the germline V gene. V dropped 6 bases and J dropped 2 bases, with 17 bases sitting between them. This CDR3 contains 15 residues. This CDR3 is CASSTLEADPYEQYF. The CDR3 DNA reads TGTGCCAGCAGCACCCTTGAGGCAGACCCCTACGAGCAGTACTTC.

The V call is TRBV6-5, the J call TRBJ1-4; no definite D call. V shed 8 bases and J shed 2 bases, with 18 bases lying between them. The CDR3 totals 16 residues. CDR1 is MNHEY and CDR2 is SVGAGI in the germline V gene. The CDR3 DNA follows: TGTGCCAGCGCCCTAAGAGGGCAATTTACTAATGAAAAACTGTTTTTT. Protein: CASALRGQFTNEKLFF.

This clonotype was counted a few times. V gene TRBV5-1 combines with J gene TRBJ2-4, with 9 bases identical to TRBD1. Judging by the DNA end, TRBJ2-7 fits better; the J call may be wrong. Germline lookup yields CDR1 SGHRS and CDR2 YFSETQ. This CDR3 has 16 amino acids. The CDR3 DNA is TGCGCCAGCAGTTTTATTTCCGGGACAGGGATCCACGAGCAGTACTTC. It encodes CASSFISGTGIHEQYF.

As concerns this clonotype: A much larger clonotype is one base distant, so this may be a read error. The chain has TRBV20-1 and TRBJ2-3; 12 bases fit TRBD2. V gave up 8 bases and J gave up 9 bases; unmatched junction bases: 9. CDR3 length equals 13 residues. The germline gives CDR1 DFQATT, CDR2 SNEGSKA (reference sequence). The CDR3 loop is CSLWTSGKATQYF. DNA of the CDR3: TGCAGTCTCTGGACTAGCGGGAAGGCAACGCAGTATTTT.

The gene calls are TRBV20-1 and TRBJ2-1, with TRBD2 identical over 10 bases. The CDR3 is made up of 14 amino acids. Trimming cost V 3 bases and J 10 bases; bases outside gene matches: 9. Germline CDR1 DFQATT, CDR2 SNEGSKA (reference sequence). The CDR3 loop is CSASFASGSREQFF. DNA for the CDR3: TGCAGTGCTAGTTTCGCTAGCGGGAGCAGGGAGCAGTTCTTC.

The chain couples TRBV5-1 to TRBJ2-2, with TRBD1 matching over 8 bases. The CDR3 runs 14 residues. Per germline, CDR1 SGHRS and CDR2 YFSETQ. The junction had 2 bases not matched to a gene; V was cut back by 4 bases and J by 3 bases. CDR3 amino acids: CASSTDRDTGELFF. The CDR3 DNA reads TGCGCCAGCAGCACGGACAGGGACACCGGGGAGCTGTTTTTT.

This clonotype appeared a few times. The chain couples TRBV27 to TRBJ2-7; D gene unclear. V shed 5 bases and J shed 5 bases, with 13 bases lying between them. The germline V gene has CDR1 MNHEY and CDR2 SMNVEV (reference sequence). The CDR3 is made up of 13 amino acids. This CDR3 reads CASSDLSRNEQYF. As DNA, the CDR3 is TGTGCCAGCAGTGATCTGAGTCGCAACGAGCAGTACTTC.

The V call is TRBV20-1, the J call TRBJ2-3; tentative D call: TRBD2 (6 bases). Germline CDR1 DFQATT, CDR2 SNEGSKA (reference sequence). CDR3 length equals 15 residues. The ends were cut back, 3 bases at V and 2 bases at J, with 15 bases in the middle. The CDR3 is CSASLPSANTDTQYF. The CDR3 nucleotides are TGCAGTGCTAGTTTGCCTAGCGCCAACACAGATACGCAGTATTTT.

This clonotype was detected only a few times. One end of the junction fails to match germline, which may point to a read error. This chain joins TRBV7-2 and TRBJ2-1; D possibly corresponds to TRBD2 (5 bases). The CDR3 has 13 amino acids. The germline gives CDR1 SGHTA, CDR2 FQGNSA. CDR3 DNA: TGTGCCAGCAGCTCGGACTCCCACAATGAGCAGTTCTTC. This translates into CASSSDSHNEQFF.

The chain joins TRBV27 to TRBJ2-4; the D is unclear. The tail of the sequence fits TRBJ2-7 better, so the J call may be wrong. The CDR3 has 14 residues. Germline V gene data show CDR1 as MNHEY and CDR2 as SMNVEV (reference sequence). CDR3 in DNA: TGTGCCAGCAGCTCGGCAACTGGGTACTACGAGCAGTACTTC. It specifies CASSSATGYYEQYF.

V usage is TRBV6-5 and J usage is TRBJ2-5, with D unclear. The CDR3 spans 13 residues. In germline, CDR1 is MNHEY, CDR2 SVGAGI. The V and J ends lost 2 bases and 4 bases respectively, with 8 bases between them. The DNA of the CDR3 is TGTGCCAGCAGTTACCCAGCTAGAGAGACCCAGTACTTC. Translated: CASSYPARETQYF.

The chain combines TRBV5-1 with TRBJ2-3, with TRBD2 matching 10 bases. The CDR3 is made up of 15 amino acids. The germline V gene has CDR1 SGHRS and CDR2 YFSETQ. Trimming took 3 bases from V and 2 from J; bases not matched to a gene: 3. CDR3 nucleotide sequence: TGCGCCAGCAGCTGGGGACTAGCGAACACAGATACGCAGTATTTT. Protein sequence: CASSWGLANTDTQYF.

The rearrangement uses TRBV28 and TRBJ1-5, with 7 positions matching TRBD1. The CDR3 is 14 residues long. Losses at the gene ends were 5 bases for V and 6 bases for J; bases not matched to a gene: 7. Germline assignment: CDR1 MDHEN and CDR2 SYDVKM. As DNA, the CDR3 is TGTGCCAGCAGTGCCGCCAGGGGGACTCAGCCCCAGCATTTT. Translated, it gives CASSAARGTQPQHF.

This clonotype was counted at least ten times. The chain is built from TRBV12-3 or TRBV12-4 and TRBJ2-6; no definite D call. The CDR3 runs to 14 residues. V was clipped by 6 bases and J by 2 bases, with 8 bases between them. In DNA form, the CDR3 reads TGTGCCAGCAGCCAGAACACTGGGGCCAACGTCCTGACTTTC. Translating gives CASSQNTGANVLTF.

The CDR3 DNA sequence: TGTGCCAGCAGCACTAGCGGGAGGGGAGATACGCAGTATTTT. As protein: CASSTSGRGDTQYF. V and J are TRBV28 and TRBJ2-3; 13 positions agree with TRBD2. Germline values: CDR1 MDHEN, CDR2 SYDVKM. This CDR3 has 14 amino acids. The V and J ends lost 6 bases and 5 bases, in that order; junction bases with no gene match: 2.

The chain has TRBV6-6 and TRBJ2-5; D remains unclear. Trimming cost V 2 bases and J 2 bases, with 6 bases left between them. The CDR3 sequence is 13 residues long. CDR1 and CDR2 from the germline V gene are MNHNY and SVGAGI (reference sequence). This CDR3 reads CASSYPRQETQYF. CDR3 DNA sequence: TGTGCCAGCAGTTACCCTCGTCAAGAGACCCAGTACTTC.

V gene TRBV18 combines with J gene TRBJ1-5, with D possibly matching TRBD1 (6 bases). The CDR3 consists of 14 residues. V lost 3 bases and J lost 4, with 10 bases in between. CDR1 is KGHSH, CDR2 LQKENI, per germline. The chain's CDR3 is CASSPGTRNQPQHF. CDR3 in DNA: TGTGCCAGCTCACCCGGGACACGGAATCAGCCCCAGCATTTT.

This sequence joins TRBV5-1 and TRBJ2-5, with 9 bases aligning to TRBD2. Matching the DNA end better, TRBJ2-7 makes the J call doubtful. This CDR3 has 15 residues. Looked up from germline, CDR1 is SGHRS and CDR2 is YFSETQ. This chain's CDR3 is CASSTTPSGINEQYF. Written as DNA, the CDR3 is TGCGCCAGCAGCACAACCCCTAGCGGGATTAACGAGCAGTACTTC.

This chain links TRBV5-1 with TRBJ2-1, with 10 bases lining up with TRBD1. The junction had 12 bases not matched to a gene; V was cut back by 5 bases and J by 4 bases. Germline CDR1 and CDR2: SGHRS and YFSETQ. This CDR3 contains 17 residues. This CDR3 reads CASRAATGGYGYNEQFF. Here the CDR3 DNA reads TGCGCCAGCAGGGCGGCGACAGGGGGCTATGGGTACAATGAGCAGTTCTTC. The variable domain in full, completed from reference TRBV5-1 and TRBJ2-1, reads KAGVTQTPRYLIKTRGQQVTLSCSPISGHRSVSWYQQTPGQGLQFLFEYFSETQRNKGNFPGRFSGRQFSNSRSEMNVSTLELGDSALYLCASRAATGGYGYNEQFFGPGTRLTVL.

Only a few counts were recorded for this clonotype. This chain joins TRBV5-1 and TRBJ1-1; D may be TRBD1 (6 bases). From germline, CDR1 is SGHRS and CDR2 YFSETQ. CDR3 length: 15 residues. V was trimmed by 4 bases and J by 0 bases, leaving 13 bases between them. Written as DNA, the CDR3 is TGCGCCAGCAGCGAGGCCGGGACAATGAACACTGAAGCTTTCTTT. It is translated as CASSEAGTMNTEAFF.

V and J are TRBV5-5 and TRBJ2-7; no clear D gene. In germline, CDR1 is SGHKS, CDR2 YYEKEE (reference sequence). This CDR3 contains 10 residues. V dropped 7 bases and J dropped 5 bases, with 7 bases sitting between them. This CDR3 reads CASGTNEQYF. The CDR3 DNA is TGTGCCAGCGGAACAAACGAGCAGTACTTC.

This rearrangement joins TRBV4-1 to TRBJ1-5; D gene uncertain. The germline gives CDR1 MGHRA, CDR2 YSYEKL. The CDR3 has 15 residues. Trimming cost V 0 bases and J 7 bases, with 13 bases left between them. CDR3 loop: CASSQDYDVWQPQHF. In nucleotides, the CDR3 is TGCGCCAGCAGCCAAGATTACGATGTGTGGCAGCCCCAGCATTTT.

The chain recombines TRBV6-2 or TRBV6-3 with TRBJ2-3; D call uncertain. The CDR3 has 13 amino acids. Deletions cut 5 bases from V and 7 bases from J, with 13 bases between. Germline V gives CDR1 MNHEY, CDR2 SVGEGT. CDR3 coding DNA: TGTGCCAGCAGTCTACCACGTGGTCATACGCAGTATTTT. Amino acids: CASSLPRGHTQYF.

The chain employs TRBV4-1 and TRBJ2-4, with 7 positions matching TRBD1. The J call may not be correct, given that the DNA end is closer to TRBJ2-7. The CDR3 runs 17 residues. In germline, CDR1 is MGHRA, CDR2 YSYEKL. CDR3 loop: CASSQVAGTETLYEQYF. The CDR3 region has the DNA TGCGCCAGCAGCCAAGTCGCCGGGACAGAGACTCTTTACGAGCAGTACTTC.